The 28 T cell receptor beta chains listed next were all sequenced from one sample in a study of T cell responses to AZD1222 COVID-19 vaccine. The assay was immunoSEQ multiplex PCR, and TCRdb's table has in-frame clones only and misses some. The table has around 91,000 clones, about 88% seen once. The sample here was peripheral blood, taken on day 0 of AZD1222 vaccination. The receptor source for this set is an adult in good health.

The chain uses TRBV7-2 and TRBJ1-3, with D possibly being TRBD1 (5 bases). The CDR3 extends over 13 amino acids. V was clipped by 3 bases and J by 4 bases, with 7 bases between them. Germline CDR1 SGHTA, CDR2 FQGNSA. The CDR3 region has the DNA TGTGCCAGCAGCTTTGGGGGGGGAAACACCATATATTTT. Translation: CASSFGGGNTIYF.

CDR3 in DNA: TGTGCCAGCAGCCACGGACAGGTCACCGGGGAGCTGTTTTTT. It yields the protein CASSHGQVTGELFF. J is TRBJ2-2 and V is TRBV7-3; the match to TRBD1 covers 7 bases. V shed 5 bases and J 4 bases; nucleotides not matched to a gene: 4. From germline, CDR1 is SGHTA and CDR2 FQGTGA. The CDR3 consists of 14 residues.

This clone was counted only a few times. The chain carries TRBV2 and TRBJ1-4; D gene unclear. This CDR3 is built from 16 residues. Trimming cost V 6 bases and J 0 bases, with 14 bases left between them. Per the germline V gene, CDR1 is SNHLY and CDR2 is FYNNEI. CDR3 in DNA: TGTGCCAGCAGCATCAGGTCAGCTTCAACTAATGAAAAACTGTTTTTT. It encodes CASSIRSASTNEKLFF.

This clone has a single count. In DNA form, the CDR3 reads TGTGCCAGCAGGTTCCAGGGCGAACTGTTTTTT. It codes for CASRFQGELFF. The V call is TRBV27, the J call TRBJ1-4; a possible D gene is TRBD1 (5 bases). V gave up 6 bases and J gave up 12 bases, with 11 bases separating them. CDR3 length equals 11 residues. Germline loops: CDR1 MNHEY, CDR2 SMNVEV (reference sequence).

This clone was detected only a few times. The chain carries TRBV11-1 and TRBJ1-1, with a weak D call TRBD1 (5 bases). CDR3 length: 14 amino acids. V shed 3 bases and J shed 4 bases, with 12 bases lying between them. Germline CDR1 is SGHAT and CDR2 is FQDESV (reference sequence). The DNA for the CDR3 is TGTGCCAGCAGCTTTTGGGGCGCGGGCACTGAAGCTTTCTTT. Protein product: CASSFWGAGTEAFF.

The sample holds a few counts of this clone. The gene calls are TRBV28 and TRBJ2-6, with D possibly matching TRBD1 (5 bases). This CDR3 contains 15 residues. V was shortened by 5 bases and J by 2 bases, with 10 bases between the two germline ends. Germline CDR1 is MDHEN and CDR2 is SYDVKM. CDR3 sequence: CASSLQGAGANVLTF. CDR3 DNA sequence: TGTGCCAGCAGTCTCCAGGGCGCTGGGGCCAACGTCCTGACTTTC. Full variable domain (rest looked up from reference TRBV28 and TRBJ2-6): DVKVTQSSRYLVKRTGEKVFLECVQDMDHENMFWYRQDPGLGLRLIYFSYDVKMKEKGDIPEGYSVSREKKERFSLILESASTNQTSMYLCASSLQGAGANVLTFGAGSRLTVL.

The chain employs TRBV4-3 and TRBJ2-2, with 7 bases identical to TRBD1. Germline V gene lookup returns CDR1 LGHNA and CDR2 YSLEER. After removal of 0 bases from V and 4 bases from J, the junction contained 8 bases not matched to a gene. This CDR3 comprises 17 residues. The CDR3 DNA sequence: TGCGCCAGCAGCCAAGATCCCAACAGGGGCGGCACCGGGGAGCTGTTTTTT. Residues: CASSQDPNRGGTGELFF.

The J gene is TRBJ2-1, the V gene TRBV7-9; possible D gene TRBD2, 6 bases. This CDR3 has 15 amino acids. Germline-derived CDR1 and CDR2 are SEHNR and FQNEAQ (reference sequence). Trimming stripped 1 base from V and 2 bases from J, with 9 bases between. DNA of the CDR3: TGTGCCAGCAGCTTAGATGGAGGGCCCTACAATGAGCAGTTCTTC. As protein: CASSLDGGPYNEQFF.

V and J are TRBV19 and TRBJ1-4; no definite D call. The V end lost 4 bases, the J end lost 7 bases, and 10 bases lay between the germline ends. Looked up from germline, CDR1 is LNHDA and CDR2 is SQIVND (reference sequence). The CDR3 sequence is 13 residues long. The DNA for the CDR3 is TGTGCCAGTAGTAGGGCTGGGAGTGAAAAACTGTTTTTT. Translated, it gives CASSRAGSEKLFF.

V is TRBV5-1 and J is TRBJ2-3; TRBD2 aligns across 11 bases. CDR1 SGHRS and CDR2 YFSETQ come from the germline V gene. The J segment lost 5 bases and the V segment lost 6 bases, leaving 8 bases of the junction unmatched. CDR3 length equals 15 residues. The CDR3 protein is CASTPRLAGGDTQYF. DNA for the CDR3: TGCGCCAGCACCCCCAGGCTAGCGGGAGGAGATACGCAGTATTTT.

V and J are TRBV2 and TRBJ2-1, with D perhaps matching TRBD2 (5 bases). The germline CDR1 and CDR2 sequences are SNHLY and FYNNEI. Trimming pared 3 bases from V and 5 bases from J, leaving 8 bases between. The length of the CDR3 is 13 residues. CDR3 in amino acids: CASSDGLNNEQFF. The CDR3 DNA follows: TGTGCCAGCAGTGACGGACTTAACAATGAGCAGTTCTTC.

The chain recombines TRBV5-1 with TRBJ2-5; D possibly corresponds to TRBD1 (5 bases). Germline CDR1 is SGHRS and CDR2 is YFSETQ. The V end was cut by 4 bases, the J end by 0 bases, with 13 bases between. The CDR3 runs 15 residues. The CDR3 reads CASSRQSGDQETQYF. DNA of the CDR3: TGCGCCAGCAGCCGACAGAGTGGGGACCAAGAGACCCAGTACTTC.

The rearrangement links TRBV4-2 to TRBJ1-1, with 8 bases matching TRBD1. CDR1 LGHNA and CDR2 YNFKEQ come from the germline V gene. The CDR3 length is 14 residues. The ends lost 6 bases at V and 5 bases at J; junction bases unmatched: 8. In nucleotides, the CDR3 is TGTGCCAGCAGTTCGGACAGGGCTACGACTGAAGCTTTCTTT. Translating it yields CASSSDRATTEAFF.

V and J are TRBV7-2 and TRBJ1-5; 8 nucleotides agree with TRBD1. J gave up 0 bases and V 5 bases, and 3 bases lay outside the gene matches. CDR1 is SGHTA, CDR2 FQGNSA, per germline. This CDR3 has 15 amino acids. Here the CDR3 reads CASSIGQGSNQPQHF. In DNA form, the CDR3 reads TGTGCCAGCAGCATTGGACAGGGTAGCAATCAGCCCCAGCATTTT.

The chain recombines TRBV2 with TRBJ1-1; perhaps TRBD1 as D (5 bases). In germline, CDR1 is SNHLY, CDR2 FYNNEI. The CDR3 is made up of 13 amino acids. V shed 6 bases and J shed 0 bases, with 8 bases lying between them. CDR3 sequence reads: CASSRQMNTEAFF. CDR3 DNA sequence: TGTGCCAGCAGCAGACAGATGAACACTGAAGCTTTCTTT.

The chain joins TRBV9 to TRBJ1-1; 10 positions match TRBD1. The J segment lost 4 bases and the V segment lost 4 bases, leaving 7 bases of the junction unmatched. The CDR3 is 15 residues long. The germline gives CDR1 SGDLS, CDR2 YYNGEE. The CDR3 sequence: CASSFGQGEVTEAFF. In DNA, the CDR3 is TGTGCCAGCAGCTTCGGACAGGGGGAGGTCACTGAAGCTTTCTTT.

Here the CDR3 DNA reads TGTGCCAGCAGTGAAATACCAGGAGGGCTGGGAGAGACCCAGTACTTC. Protein product: CASSEIPGGLGETQYF. The rearrangement joins TRBV2 to TRBJ2-5; tentatively, D is TRBD2 (6 bases). From germline, CDR1 is SNHLY and CDR2 FYNNEI. Trimming removed 2 bases from V and 4 bases from J, with 17 bases in between. This CDR3 region has 16 residues.

The rearrangement uses TRBV6-5 and TRBJ1-2, with D uncertain. Per the germline V gene, CDR1 is MNHEY and CDR2 is SVGAGI. The V gene lost 1 base and the J gene lost 5 bases, with 5 bases spanning the gap. The CDR3 has 12 residues. As DNA, the CDR3 is TGTGCCAGCAGTTACTTTGGTTATGGCTACACCTTC. This gives the protein CASSYFGYGYTF.

V and J are TRBV27 and TRBJ1-2; 12 bases map to TRBD1. This CDR3 spans 15 amino acids. V lost 6 bases, J lost 4 bases, and 6 bases stayed unmatched. Germline values: CDR1 MNHEY, CDR2 SMNVEV (reference sequence). For the CDR3, the DNA is TGTGCCAGCAGCCGGGGACAGGGGGCGGTCTATGGCTACACCTTC. Translating gives CASSRGQGAVYGYTF.

The chain joins TRBV6-5 to TRBJ1-5, with TRBD1 matching over 9 bases. Germline-derived CDR1 and CDR2 are MNHEY and SVGAGI. V lost 5 bases and J lost 5; bases outside the gene matches: 7. The CDR3 consists of 15 residues. The CDR3 protein is CASSNTGGGDQPQHF. The CDR3 DNA reads TGTGCCAGCAGTAACACAGGGGGCGGAGATCAGCCCCAGCATTTT.

This chain connects TRBV4-2 to TRBJ1-4; unclear D gene. Germline CDR1 and CDR2: LGHNA and YNFKEQ. With 2 bases removed from V and 4 bases from J, the gap between germline ends came to 8 bases. The CDR3 extends over 14 amino acids. The CDR3 region has the DNA TGTGCCAGCAGCCAATTGTCGAGTAATGAAAAACTGTTTTTT. Protein product: CASSQLSSNEKLFF.

In this sample, this clone turned up once. The genes are TRBV2 and TRBJ2-5; 9 positions agree with TRBD1. Per germline, CDR1 SNHLY and CDR2 FYNNEI. This CDR3 spans 16 amino acids. J lost 2 bases, V lost 7 bases, and 11 bases had no gene match. In DNA, the CDR3 is TGTGCCAGCAAGCGAACTTGGGGACAGGGACAAGAGACCCAGTACTTC. Translated: CASKRTWGQGQETQYF.

The chain uses TRBV9 and TRBJ2-3, with TRBD1 matching 9 bases. The V segment lost 4 bases and the J segment 12 bases; nucleotides outside the gene matches: 6. The germline V gene encodes CDR1 SGDLS and CDR2 YYNGEE. The CDR3 has 12 residues. CDR3 nucleotide sequence: TGTGCCAGCAGCACCAGGACAGGGGTTCAGTATTTT. It translates to CASSTRTGVQYF.

The V call is TRBV19, the J call TRBJ1-1; no definite D call. The CDR3 covers 13 residues. Trimming cost V 5 bases and J 2 bases, with 9 bases left between them. Looked up from germline, CDR1 is LNHDA and CDR2 is SQIVND (reference sequence). CDR3 nucleotide sequence: TGTGCCAGTAGTCCTCCACTAAACACTGAAGCTTTCTTT. As protein: CASSPPLNTEAFF.

V and J are TRBV4-2 and TRBJ2-5, with TRBD1 matching 10 bases. Germline CDR1 is LGHNA and CDR2 is YNFKEQ. Trimming at V came to 3 bases and at J to 4 bases, leaving 8 bases not matched to a gene. CDR3 size: 16 residues. The CDR3 DNA is TGTGCCAGCAGCCACCCTACCGGGACAGGGGCAGAGACCCAGTACTTC. This sequence encodes CASSHPTGTGAETQYF.

This chain joins TRBV7-2 and TRBJ1-2; unclear D gene. CDR3 length: 12 amino acids. V lost 5 bases to trimming and J lost 4 bases, with 8 bases between them. In germline, CDR1 is SGHTA, CDR2 FQGNSA. DNA for the CDR3: TGTGCCAGCAGCCAAGTAATCTATGGCTACACCTTC. Its translation is CASSQVIYGYTF.

V gene TRBV4-3 combines with J gene TRBJ2-7; 8 nucleotides line up with TRBD2. The germline V gene encodes CDR1 LGHNA and CDR2 YSLEER. The CDR3 has 13 residues. V trimming: 3 bases; J trimming: 2 bases; junction bases outside the gene matches: 0. The CDR3 DNA is TGCGCCAGCAGCCATAGCGGGGCCTACGAGCAGTACTTC. Translated, it gives CASSHSGAYEQYF.

This rearrangement joins TRBV7-8 to TRBJ2-3, with 12 bases aligning to TRBD2. Germline lookup yields CDR1 SGHVS and CDR2 FQNEAQ. The CDR3 runs to 16 residues. V dropped 4 bases and J dropped 5; count of bases not matched to a gene: 7. The CDR3 region is CASSSRAGLAGDTQYF. The DNA for the CDR3 is TGTGCCAGCAGCTCAAGGGCGGGACTAGCGGGAGATACGCAGTATTTT.